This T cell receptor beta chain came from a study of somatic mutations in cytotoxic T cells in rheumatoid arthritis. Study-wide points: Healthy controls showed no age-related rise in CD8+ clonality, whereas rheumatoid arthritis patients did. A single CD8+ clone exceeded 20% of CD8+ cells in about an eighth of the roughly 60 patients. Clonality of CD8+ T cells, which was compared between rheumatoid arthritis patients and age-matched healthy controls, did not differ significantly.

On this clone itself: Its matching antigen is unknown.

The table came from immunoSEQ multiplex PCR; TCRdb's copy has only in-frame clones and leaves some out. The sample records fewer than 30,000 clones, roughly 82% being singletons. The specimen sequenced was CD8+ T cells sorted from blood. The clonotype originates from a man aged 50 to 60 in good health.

The CDR3 here is CATSSGTGSYEQYF. In DNA, the CDR3 is TGTGCCACCAGCAGCGGGACAGGGTCCTACGAGCAGTACTTC. The gene calls are TRBV15 and TRBJ2-7, with 9 nucleotides matching TRBD1. The length of the CDR3 is 14 residues. J gave up 1 base and V 3 bases, and 1 base lay outside the gene matches. Germline CDR1 and CDR2: LNHNV and YYDKDF (reference sequence).